Presented here are 15 T cell receptor beta chains from one specimen sequenced in a study of blood T cell repertoires in COVID-19. Sequenced by immunoSEQ multiplex PCR; TCRdb stores in-frame clones only, minus some. This repertoire shows 100,000 or so clones, roughly 86% found once; its top ten account for approximately 10%. The specimen was peripheral blood. The origin of the receptors is a woman aged 30 to 39 with acute or convalescent COVID-19.

This clone occurred once. The V gene is TRBV19, the J gene TRBJ1-3; 8 positions agree with TRBD1. V lost 5 bases and J lost 0; bases outside the gene matches: 12. The CDR3 extends over 18 amino acids. Germline loops: CDR1 LNHDA, CDR2 SQIVND (reference sequence). The CDR3 bases are TGTGCCAGTAGTTCTATCCGGGACAGGAGTTCCTCTGGAAACACCATATATTTT. Its protein is CASSSIRDRSSSGNTIYF.

The V gene is TRBV6-1, the J gene TRBJ1-1; D is ambiguous. This CDR3 contains 14 residues. The V gene's germline CDR1 is MNHNS and CDR2 SASEGT. Trimming shortened V by 3 bases and J by 2 bases, and 10 bases separated the two germline ends. CDR3 loop: CASSERPPNTEAFF. Here the CDR3 DNA reads TGTGCCAGCAGTGAGAGGCCCCCTAACACTGAAGCTTTCTTT.

The chain uses TRBV3-1 (or the pseudogene TRBV3-2) and TRBJ2-1; D might be TRBD1 (7 bases). Germline loops: CDR1 LGHDT, CDR2 YNNKEL (reference sequence). Trimming removed 7 bases from V and 7 bases from J, with 14 bases in between. There are 13 residues in the CDR3. This chain's CDR3 is CASTRQGGNEQFF. CDR3 in DNA: TGTGCCAGCACCCGACAGGGAGGAAATGAGCAGTTCTTC.

V usage is TRBV15 and J usage is TRBJ2-7; 9 bases align to TRBD1. The length of the CDR3 is 15 residues. The V gene end was trimmed by 0 bases and the J gene end by 5 bases; junction bases not matched to a gene: 5. Germline values: CDR1 LNHNV, CDR2 YYDKDF (reference sequence). The chain's CDR3 is CATSREGTGNHEQYF. In nucleotides, the CDR3 is TGTGCCACCAGCAGAGAAGGGACAGGGAACCACGAGCAGTACTTC.

This sequence joins TRBV6-5 and TRBJ2-3; D unclear. V dropped 5 bases and J dropped 2 bases, with 11 bases sitting between them. The CDR3 is 14 amino acids. Looked up from germline, CDR1 is MNHEY and CDR2 is SVGAGI. This CDR3 reads CASSTRLITDTQYF. The CDR3 DNA sequence: TGTGCCAGCAGTACCCGACTGATCACAGATACGCAGTATTTT.

The chain carries TRBV28 and TRBJ1-2; TRBD1 might be the D (6 bases). The CDR3 sequence is 12 residues long. Germline loops: CDR1 MDHEN, CDR2 SYDVKM. The V end lost 1 base, the J end lost 8 bases, and 8 bases lay between the germline ends. The CDR3 here is CASSLLGAGYTF. The CDR3 DNA sequence: TGTGCCAGCAGTTTATTGGGGGCCGGCTACACCTTC.

In regard to this clone: The sample contains more than one DNA sequence encoding this CDR3. The V and J genes are TRBV28 and TRBJ2-7, with TRBD2 matching over 10 bases. This CDR3 is built from 15 residues. Germline loops: CDR1 MDHEN, CDR2 SYDVKM. V shed 5 bases and J 0 bases; nucleotides not matched to a gene: 4. The CDR3 protein is CASSPQRGGSYEQYF. DNA of the CDR3: TGTGCCAGCAGTCCCCAGCGGGGGGGCTCCTACGAGCAGTACTTC.

The chain couples TRBV19 to TRBJ2-2; 7 nucleotides align to TRBD2. The V gene end was trimmed by 5 bases and the J gene end by 7 bases; junction bases not matched to a gene: 10. Germline CDR1 reads LNHDA; CDR2 reads SQIVND (reference sequence). This CDR3 is 15 amino acids long. The CDR3 DNA reads TGTGCCAGTAGTCCCTGGCGGGGAGGGAGCGGGGAGCTGTTTTTT. Amino acids: CASSPWRGGSGELFF.

V is TRBV28 and J is TRBJ2-7, with a possible D match to TRBD2 (6 bases). Trimming pared 6 bases from V and 4 bases from J, leaving 19 bases between. CDR1 and CDR2 from the germline V gene are MDHEN and SYDVKM. The CDR3 is 15 residues long. The DNA of the CDR3 is TGTGCCAGCAGCAACTGGGCGGGGTCGGGGTACGAGCAGTACTTC. It translates to CASSNWAGSGYEQYF. The whole variable domain, remainder taken from reference TRBV28 and TRBJ2-7, is DVKVTQSSRYLVKRTGEKVFLECVQDMDHENMFWYRQDPGLGLRLIYFSYDVKMKEKGDIPEGYSVSREKKERFSLILESASTNQTSMYLCASSNWAGSGYEQYFGPGTRLTVT.

The chain employs TRBV30 and TRBJ1-6; D may be TRBD1 (6 bases). The CDR3 runs 14 residues. V was pared by 3 bases and J by 4 bases, with 10 bases between. From germline, CDR1 is GTSNPN and CDR2 SVGIG (reference sequence). The CDR3 reads CAWSKGEYNSPLHF. The DNA of the CDR3 is TGTGCCTGGAGCAAGGGGGAATATAATTCACCCCTCCACTTT. Drawing the rest from reference TRBV30 and TRBJ1-6, the complete variable domain is SQTIHQWPATLVQPVGSPLSLECTVEGTSNPNLYWYRQAAGRGLQLLFYSVGIGQISSEVPQNLSASRPQDRQFILSSKKLLLSDSGFYLCAWSKGEYNSPLHFGNGTRLTVT.

To note about this clone: The identical CDR3 is also encoded by other nucleotide sequences in the sample. The chain employs TRBV5-1 and TRBJ2-3; 11 nucleotides match TRBD2. Germline loops: CDR1 SGHRS, CDR2 YFSETQ. This CDR3 has 17 residues. Trimming at V came to 2 bases and at J to 4 bases, leaving 9 bases not matched to a gene. The chain's CDR3 is CASSFPLAGGPADTQYF. CDR3 DNA sequence: TGCGCCAGCAGCTTTCCGCTAGCGGGGGGACCCGCAGATACGCAGTATTTT. Together with reference TRBV5-1 and TRBJ2-3, the CDR3 gives the full variable domain: KAGVTQTPRYLIKTRGQQVTLSCSPISGHRSVSWYQQTPGQGLQFLFEYFSETQRNKGNFPGRFSGRQFSNSRSEMNVSTLELGDSALYLCASSFPLAGGPADTQYFGPGTRLTVL.

This clone occurred once. The chain recombines TRBV28 with TRBJ1-2; TRBD1 might be the D (5 bases). The length of the CDR3 is 13 residues. In germline, CDR1 is MDHEN, CDR2 SYDVKM. The ends were cut back, 2 bases at V and 8 bases at J, with 12 bases in the middle. CDR3 sequence: CASSLGPGGGYTF. The CDR3 bases are TGTGCCAGCAGTTTAGGGCCGGGGGGGGGCTACACCTTC.

The chain links TRBV5-4 to TRBJ1-1; perhaps TRBD1 as D (5 bases). The length of the CDR3 is 13 residues. Trimming cost V 5 bases and J 8 bases, with 16 bases left between them. The germline CDR1 and CDR2 sequences are SGHNT and YYREEE (reference sequence). CDR3 protein: CASSQFLRTEAFF. The CDR3 nucleotides are TGTGCCAGCAGTCAATTTCTTAGGACAGAAGCTTTCTTT.

The chain employs TRBV9 and TRBJ2-7; 7 bases agree with TRBD1. Looked up from germline, CDR1 is SGDLS and CDR2 is YYNGEE. The CDR3 runs 15 residues. V was pared by 1 base and J by 0 bases, with 4 bases of the junction left unmatched. CDR3 coding DNA: TGTGCCAGCAGCGTATCCGGGACAGCCTCCTACGAGCAGTACTTC. The encoded protein is CASSVSGTASYEQYF. Using reference TRBV9 and TRBJ2-7 for the parts outside the CDR3, the full variable domain is DSGVTQTPKHLITATGQRVTLRCSPRSGDLSVYWYQQSLDQGLQFLIQYYNGEERAKGNILERFSAQQFPDLHSELNLSSLELGDSALYFCASSVSGTASYEQYFGPGTRLTVT.

Note on this clone: The sample holds other DNA sequences that translate to the same CDR3. The chain joins TRBV4-1 to TRBJ1-5, with 7 bases lining up with TRBD1. Germline lookup yields CDR1 MGHRA and CDR2 YSYEKL. The CDR3 runs 15 residues. Trimming removed 1 base from V and 6 bases from J; junction bases left unmatched: 6. CDR3 sequence: CASSQGRQGGQPQHF. DNA for the CDR3: TGCGCCAGCAGCCAAGGTAGACAGGGAGGTCAGCCCCAGCATTTT.